The 24 T cell receptor beta chains below all came from one sample that was sequenced in a study of T cells in Graves' hyperthyroidism and ophthalmopathy. The source material, RNA transcripts, was used to amplify TCR beta CDR3 regions. Using the HTBI primer set, a first-round RT-PCR was run on the TCR CDR3. TCRdb analysed the multiplex PCR reads with MiXCR anew, one entry per CDR3 protein. This table has fewer than 400,000 distinct CDR3 sequences, approximately 15% appearing once. Sequenced: blood. The source is a man younger than 45 with Graves' hyperthyroidism.

There are a few counts of this clonotype. The chain has TRBV12-3 or TRBV12-4 and TRBJ2-2; D may be TRBD2 (5 bases). This CDR3 has 13 amino acids. Deletions cut 6 bases from V and 6 bases from J, with 11 bases between. CDR3 region: CASRRGWSGELFF. The CDR3 nucleotides are TGTGCCAGCAGACGGGGTTGGTCCGGGGAGCTGTTTTTT.

This clonotype was seen many times. This sequence joins TRBV20-1 and TRBJ2-3; D uncertain. CDR3 size: 13 residues. V was trimmed by 5 bases and J by 4 bases, leaving 13 bases between them. Germline V CDR1 and CDR2: DFQATT, SNEGSKA (reference sequence). The DNA of the CDR3 is TGCAGTGCTTTCCGGACGGGCGCAGATACGCAGTATTTT. Translation gives CSAFRTGADTQYF.

This clonotype was seen at least ten times. The V gene is TRBV28, the J gene TRBJ2-2; 9 nucleotides line up with TRBD1. The CDR3 is 16 residues long. V dropped 4 bases and J dropped 6; count of bases not matched to a gene: 9. Germline loops: CDR1 MDHEN, CDR2 SYDVKM. For the CDR3, the DNA is TGTGCCAGCAGTTCCCCCGGGACAGGGTCGGCCGGGGAGCTGTTTTTT. Its translation: CASSSPGTGSAGELFF.

This clonotype was seen ten or more times. The V gene is TRBV7-9, the J gene TRBJ1-2; D not certain. Deletions cut 3 bases from V and 3 bases from J, with 14 bases between. The CDR3 extends over 15 amino acids. Germline CDR1 and CDR2: SEHNR and FQNEAQ (reference sequence). The CDR3 region has the DNA TGTGCCAGCAGCTTGTTAAGCCTAGGCCACTATGGCTACACCTTC. This gives the protein CASSLLSLGHYGYTF.

This clonotype was seen more than once but under ten times. The V and J genes are TRBV20-1 and TRBJ1-6; D is undetermined. V was trimmed by 3 bases and J by 10 bases, leaving 13 bases between them. The CDR3 consists of 13 residues. Per germline, CDR1 DFQATT and CDR2 SNEGSKA (reference sequence). The CDR3 nucleotides are TGCAGTGCTAGGAGTAGCGGGAGATCACCCCTCCACTTT. Protein product: CSARSSGRSPLHF.

Note on this clonotype: This may stem from a read error, because a much larger clone lies one nucleotide away. The chain joins TRBV6-2 or TRBV6-3 to TRBJ1-5; 7 bases line up with TRBD1. The better agreement between TRBJ2-3 and the DNA end casts doubt on the J call. In germline, CDR1 is MNHEY, CDR2 SVGEGT. CDR3 length equals 15 residues. In DNA form, the CDR3 reads TGTGCCAGCAGTTCCCTAAGGGGAAGGGGGCAGCCCCAGTATTTT. Protein sequence: CASSSLRGRGQPQYF.

In its sample, this clonotype was seen a few times. The rearrangement uses TRBV3-1 and TRBJ1-2, with a possible D match to TRBD1 (5 bases). Germline V gene lookup returns CDR1 LGHDT and CDR2 YNNKEL (reference sequence). The V end lost 4 bases, the J end lost 3 bases, and 12 bases lay between the germline ends. The CDR3 contains 14 residues. The CDR3 sequence: CASSLRGGDYGYTF. CDR3 bases: TGTGCCAGCAGCCTGAGGGGCGGGGACTATGGCTACACCTTC.

Concerning this clonotype itself: Being one base from a much bigger clone, this may be a read error. The rearrangement links TRBV7-8 to TRBJ2-6; D call uncertain. Germline V gene lookup returns CDR1 SGHVS and CDR2 FQNEAQ. The CDR3 contains 16 residues. V gave up 2 bases and J gave up 2 bases, with 10 bases separating them. The CDR3 nucleotides read TGTGCCAGCAGCTTACACCCGAGCCCTGGGGCCAACGTCCTGACTTTC. Amino acids: CASSLHPSPGANVLTF. Supplemented by reference TRBV7-8 and TRBJ2-6, the full variable domain reads GAGVSQSPRYKVAKRGQDVALRCDPISGHVSLFWYQQALGQGPEFLTYFQNEAQLDKSGLPSDRFFAERPEGSVSTLKIQRTQQEDSAVYLCASSLHPSPGANVLTFGAGSRLTVL.

The sample holds many counts of this clonotype. A much larger clone is a single base away; this may be a read error. The rearrangement uses TRBV29-1 and TRBJ2-3; a possible D gene is TRBD1 (5 bases). CDR1 and CDR2 (germline): SQVTM, ANQGSEA. This CDR3 has 14 amino acids. CDR3 sequence reads: CSVVPDTTTNTQYF. The CDR3 coding sequence is TGCAGCGTTGTGCCGGACACTACCACAAATACGCAGTATTTT.

This clonotype showed up just a few times. The chain combines TRBV19 with TRBJ1-1; a weak D match, TRBD1 (5 bases). With 3 bases removed from V and 11 bases from J, the gap between germline ends came to 13 bases. The germline V gene has CDR1 LNHDA and CDR2 SQIVND (reference sequence). The CDR3 has 12 residues. CDR3 protein: CASSIRGGNAFF. The CDR3 DNA reads as TGTGCCAGTAGTATTCGTGGGGGTAATGCTTTCTTT.

This clonotype has a count of ten or more. V and J are TRBV7-6 and TRBJ2-1, with D unresolved. This CDR3 is 15 amino acids long. Trimming pared 2 bases from V and 4 bases from J, leaving 12 bases between. Per germline, CDR1 SGHVS and CDR2 FNYEAQ. The CDR3 nucleotides read TGTGCCAGCAGCTTATATCCCACTGGGTACAATGAGCAGTTCTTC. Amino acid sequence: CASSLYPTGYNEQFF. Filled out from reference TRBV7-6 and TRBJ2-1, the complete variable domain reads GAGVSQSPRYKVTKRGQDVALRCDPISGHVSLYWYRQALGQGPEFLTYFNYEAQQDKSGLPNDRFSAERPEGSISTLTIQRTEQRDSAMYRCASSLYPTGYNEQFFGPGTRLTVL.

This clonotype has at least ten counts. V gene TRBV30 combines with J gene TRBJ2-7; D possibly corresponds to TRBD2 (6 bases). This CDR3 has 14 residues. V was pared by 2 bases and J by 2 bases, with 13 bases between. Per germline, CDR1 GTSNPN and CDR2 SVGIG (reference sequence). CDR3 in DNA: TGTGCCTGGAGTTCCGGGACTGGCCCCTACGAGCAGTACTTC. This sequence encodes CAWSSGTGPYEQYF.

The chain combines TRBV5-1 with TRBJ2-7, with D hard to call. V dropped 3 bases and J dropped 6 bases, with 10 bases sitting between them. Germline V lookup: CDR1 SGHRS, CDR2 YFSETQ. The CDR3 loop spans 12 amino acids. CDR3: CASSSLSFEQYF. CDR3 nucleotides: TGCGCCAGCAGCTCCCTGAGTTTCGAGCAGTACTTC.

The chain employs TRBV20-1 and TRBJ2-1; no firm D call. Trimming removed 1 base from V and 8 bases from J, with 12 bases in between. CDR1 and CDR2 from the germline V gene are DFQATT and SNEGSKA (reference sequence). The CDR3 is 13 amino acids. The CDR3, as DNA: TGCAGTGCTAGAGGTGGTGGTTTCGATGAGCAGTTCTTC. Translated, it gives CSARGGGFDEQFF.

The chain is built from TRBV11-2 and TRBJ2-5, with D tentatively TRBD2 (7 bases). The germline V gene has CDR1 SGHAT and CDR2 FQNNGV. V was shortened by 9 bases and J by 4 bases, with 15 bases between the two germline ends. The CDR3 runs to 13 residues. The CDR3 loop reads CASKRGARETQYF. In DNA, the CDR3 is TGTGCCAGTAAACGGGGGGCGCGAGAGACCCAGTACTTC.

This clonotype was detected many times. The chain combines TRBV7-2 with TRBJ1-4; D not resolved. This CDR3 spans 13 amino acids. The germline V gene encodes CDR1 SGHTA and CDR2 FQGNSA. The V end lost 6 bases, the J end lost 7 bases, and 12 bases lay between the germline ends. CDR3 in amino acids: CASRSSVGEKLFF. CDR3 DNA sequence: TGTGCCAGCAGGTCGAGCGTGGGTGAAAAACTGTTTTTT.

This clonotype was counted many times. The J gene is TRBJ1-1, the V gene TRBV6-1, with D hard to call. The CDR3 covers 14 residues. The germline V gene encodes CDR1 MNHNS and CDR2 SASEGT. Trimming stripped 7 bases from V and 3 bases from J, with 15 bases between. The CDR3 loop reads CASTARVTDTEAFF. CDR3 sequence (DNA): TGTGCCAGCACCGCTAGGGTTACCGACACTGAAGCTTTCTTT.

In this sample, this clonotype turned up many times. This rearrangement joins TRBV7-8 to TRBJ2-7; D gene ambiguous. Germline values: CDR1 SGHVS, CDR2 FQNEAQ. CDR3 length equals 14 residues. With 5 bases removed from V and 1 base from J, the gap between germline ends came to 12 bases. CDR3 coding DNA: TGTGCCAGCAGCCCTTCCCTGGGGTCCTACGAGCAGTACTTC. Its translation is CASSPSLGSYEQYF.

This clonotype was seen ten or more times. The genes are TRBV27 and TRBJ2-5; TRBD2 matches 7 bases. The CDR3 runs to 12 residues. V shed 10 bases, J shed 3 bases, and the junction held 5 bases outside the gene matches. CDR1 MNHEY and CDR2 SMNVEV come from the germline V gene (reference sequence). CDR3 sequence (DNA): TGTGCCATCATTCGGGGGGAAGAGACCCAGTACTTC. Its protein is CAIIRGEETQYF.

This clonotype showed up many times. This chain links TRBV28 with TRBJ2-1; no firm D call. From germline, CDR1 is MDHEN and CDR2 SYDVKM. Trimming stripped 3 bases from V and 0 bases from J, with 9 bases between. The CDR3 sequence is 15 residues long. Written as DNA, the CDR3 is TGTGCCAGCAGTTTTGACCTGAGCTCCTACAATGAGCAGTTCTTC. It translates to CASSFDLSSYNEQFF.

The table lists this clonotype with many counts. The rearrangement uses TRBV20-1 and TRBJ1-5; D not resolved. Germline V gene sequence: CDR1 DFQATT, CDR2 SNEGSKA (reference sequence). This CDR3 is built from 14 residues. V was shortened by 3 bases and J by 0 bases, with 9 bases between the two germline ends. As DNA, the CDR3 is TGCAGTGCTAGCTGGTCCTATAGCAATCAGCCCCAGCATTTT. This sequence encodes CSASWSYSNQPQHF.

This sequence joins TRBV6-2 or TRBV6-3 and TRBJ1-2, with 11 bases identical to TRBD1. The CDR3 runs to 14 residues. CDR1 is MNHEY and CDR2 is SVGEGT in the germline V gene. J gave up 5 bases and V 8 bases, and 7 bases lay outside the gene matches. The chain's CDR3 is CASRRTGGGYGYTF. Here the CDR3 DNA reads TGTGCCAGCCGGCGGACAGGGGGCGGATATGGCTACACCTTC.

This clonotype has a handful of counts. This chain uses TRBV29-1 with TRBJ1-4; 8 bases are a match to TRBD1. The CDR3 totals 14 residues. The junction had 5 bases not matched to a gene; V was cut back by 4 bases and J by 4 bases. Germline lookup yields CDR1 SQVTM and CDR2 ANQGSEA. The CDR3 loop reads CSVGTGTVNEKLFF. CDR3 in DNA: TGCAGCGTTGGGACAGGGACAGTTAATGAAAAACTGTTTTTT. Variable domain in full (rest from reference TRBV29-1 and TRBJ1-4): SAVISQKPSRDICQRGTSLTIQCQVDSQVTMMFWYRQQPGQSLTLIATANQGSEATYESGFVIDKFPISRPNLTFSTLTVSNMSPEDSSIYLCSVGTGTVNEKLFFGSGTQLSVL.

This clonotype was detected a few times. The chain couples TRBV3-1 to TRBJ2-5; 8 bases align to TRBD2. Germline CDR1 LGHDT, CDR2 YNNKEL (reference sequence). V was clipped by 2 bases and J by 3 bases; unmatched bases: 8. This CDR3 is 16 amino acids long. The CDR3 reads CASSQSTSGYEETQYF. CDR3 nucleotides: TGTGCCAGCAGCCAATCAACTAGCGGTTATGAAGAGACCCAGTACTTC.